The clone carrying this T cell receptor (beta chain) has only one observation. Just one base apart from a much larger clone, this may be a read error. Since no conserved phenylalanine or tryptophan closes the CDR3, a read error is the likely cause. Reverse transcription of roughly 470 ng total RNA with a constant-region primer produced TCR beta cDNA. It was through three nested multiplex PCR rounds of slightly modified ARM-PCR that TCR beta libraries arose. Rounds one and two of PCR, each of around 9 cycles, were primed with TRBV1-TRBV30 forward primers and a C-beta reverse primer. TCRdb reprocessed the multiplex PCR reads via MiXCR and lists one record per CDR3 protein. This sample yields 250,000 to 400,000 distinct CDR3 sequences, of which 65% are seen a single time; roughly 8.6% belongs to the top ten. Germline loops: CDR1 SGHKS, CDR2 YYEKEE (reference sequence). There are 15 residues in the CDR3. V was pared by 1 base and J by 0 bases, with 11 bases between.

The data belong to a study of tumor-infiltrating lymphocytes in primary liver carcinoma. The authors took blood RNA from unsorted whole blood and also extracted germline DNA. This receptor was obtained from a man in his forties with primary liver carcinoma and hepatitis B virus infection. The chain joins TRBV5-5 to TRBJ2-7, with unresolved D. The specimen was peripheral blood. DNA for the CDR3: TGTGCCAGCAGCTTGTCACAGCTGAGCTCCTACGAGCAGTACATC. Translated, it gives CASSLSQLSSYEQYI.